Listed below are T cell receptor beta chains from one sample, sequenced in a study of OX40 agonist ivuxolimab in advanced cancers. Libraries were prepared by immunoSEQ multiplex PCR; TCRdb keeps only in-frame clonotypes and omits some of them. Of tens of thousands of clones listed, roughly 77% are singletons. This sample comprised CD4+ or CD8+ T cells sorted from blood, obtained in a trial of the OX40 agonist ivuxolimab. The source of these receptors is an adult with an advanced solid tumor such as melanoma, head and neck, liver or kidney cancer. Each CDR3 is given without its conserved first and last residue.

CDR3	V	J
ASRPQGMDGYT	TRBV14	TRBJ1-2
ASSPTHTAYEQY	TRBV5-1	TRBJ2-7
ASSASSEYNEQF	TRBV5-1	TRBJ2-1
ASSSSTSGGYNEQF	TRBV7-7	TRBJ2-1
ASSLAGGYNEQF	TRBV7-8	TRBJ2-1
ASSPGRGNEKLF	TRBV6-5	TRBJ1-4
ASSLETGSMAGELF	TRBV28	TRBJ2-2
ASSARQGDYT	TRBV6-4	TRBJ1-2
ASSYSGQGPHEQY	TRBV6-5	TRBJ2-7
ASSPRDNYGYT	TRBV28	TRBJ1-2
ASSTRDFKQETQY	TRBV9	TRBJ2-5